The clone carrying this T cell receptor beta chain was picked up many times. What it recognizes is unknown. The data were taken from a study of CD8 T cells in ankylosing spondylitis. Points from the study as a whole: A motif in TCR beta, a set of eight highly homologous variants, appeared characteristic of ankylosing spondylitis blood.

Via MiXCR, TCRdb re-called the 5' RACE reads, giving one row per CDR3 protein. This table holds approximately 540,000 distinct CDR3 sequences, roughly 13% found once. Material: blood, either unsorted or a sorted T cell fraction (not recorded which). The TCR sequence derives from a male donor with ankylosing spondylitis.

CDR3 protein: CASSQVRLAVYNEQFF. In DNA form, the CDR3 reads TGCGCCAGCAGCCAAGTCCGGCTAGCGGTCTACAATGAGCAGTTCTTC. V gene TRBV4-1 combines with J gene TRBJ2-1; TRBD2 matches at 7 bases. V shed 1 base, J shed 3 bases, and the junction held 6 bases outside the gene matches. The CDR3 spans 16 residues. The germline CDR1 and CDR2 sequences are MGHRA and YSYEKL.